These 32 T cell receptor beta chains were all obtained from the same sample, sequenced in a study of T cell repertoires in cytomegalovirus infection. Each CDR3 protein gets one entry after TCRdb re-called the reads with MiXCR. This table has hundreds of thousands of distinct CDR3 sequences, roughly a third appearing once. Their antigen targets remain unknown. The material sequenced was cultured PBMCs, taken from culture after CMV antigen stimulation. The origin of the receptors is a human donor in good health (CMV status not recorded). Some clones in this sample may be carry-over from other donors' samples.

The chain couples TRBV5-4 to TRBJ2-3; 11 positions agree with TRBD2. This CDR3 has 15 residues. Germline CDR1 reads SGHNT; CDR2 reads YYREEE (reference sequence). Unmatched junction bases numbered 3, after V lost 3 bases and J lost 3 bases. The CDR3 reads CASSSTSGETDTQYF. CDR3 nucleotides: TGTGCCAGCAGCTCGACTAGCGGGGAAACAGATACGCAGTATTTT.

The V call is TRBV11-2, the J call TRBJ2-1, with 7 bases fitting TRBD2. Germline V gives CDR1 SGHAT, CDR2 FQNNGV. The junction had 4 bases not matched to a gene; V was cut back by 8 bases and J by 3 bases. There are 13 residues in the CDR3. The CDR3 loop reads CASERDHYNEQFF. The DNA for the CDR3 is TGTGCCAGCGAGCGGGACCACTACAATGAGCAGTTCTTC.

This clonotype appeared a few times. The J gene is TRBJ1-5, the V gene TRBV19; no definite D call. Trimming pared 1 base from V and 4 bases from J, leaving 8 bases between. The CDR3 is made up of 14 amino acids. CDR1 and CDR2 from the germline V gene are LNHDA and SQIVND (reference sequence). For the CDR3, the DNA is TGTGCCAGTAGTATAGGGCAGTTAAATCAGCCCCAGCATTTT. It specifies CASSIGQLNQPQHF.

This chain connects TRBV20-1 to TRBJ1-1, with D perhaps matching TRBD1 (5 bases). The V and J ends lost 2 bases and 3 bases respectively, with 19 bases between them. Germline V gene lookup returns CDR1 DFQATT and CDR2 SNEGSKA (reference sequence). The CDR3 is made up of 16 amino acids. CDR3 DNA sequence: TGCAGTGCTAGAAGGGCGACCGGGTGGGGGGACACTGAAGCTTTCTTT. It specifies CSARRATGWGDTEAFF.

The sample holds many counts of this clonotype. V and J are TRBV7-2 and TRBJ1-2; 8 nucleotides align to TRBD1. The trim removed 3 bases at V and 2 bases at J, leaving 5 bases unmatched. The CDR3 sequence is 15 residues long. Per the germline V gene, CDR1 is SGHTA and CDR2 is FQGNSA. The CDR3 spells CASSFSGDRNYGYTF. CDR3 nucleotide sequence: TGTGCCAGCAGCTTCAGCGGGGACAGGAACTATGGCTACACCTTC. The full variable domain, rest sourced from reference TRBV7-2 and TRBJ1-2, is GAGVSQSPSNKVTEKGKDVELRCDPISGHTALYWYRQSLGQGLEFLIYFQGNSAPDKSGLPSDRFSAERTGGSVSTLTIQRTQQEDSAVYLCASSFSGDRNYGYTFGSGTRLTVV.

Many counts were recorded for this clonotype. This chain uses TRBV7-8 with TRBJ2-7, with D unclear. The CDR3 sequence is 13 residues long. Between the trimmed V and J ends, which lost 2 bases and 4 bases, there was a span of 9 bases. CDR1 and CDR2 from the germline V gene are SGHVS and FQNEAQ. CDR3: CASSLIRHYEQYF. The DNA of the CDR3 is TGTGCCAGCAGCTTAATAAGACATTACGAGCAGTACTTC.

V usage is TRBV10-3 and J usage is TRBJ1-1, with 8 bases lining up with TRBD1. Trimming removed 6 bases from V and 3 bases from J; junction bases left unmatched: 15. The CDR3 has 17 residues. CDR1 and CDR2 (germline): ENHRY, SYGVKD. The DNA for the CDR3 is TGTGCCATCAGGGATGGGACAGGCGGCGACACCGACACTGAAGCTTTCTTT. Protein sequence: CAIRDGTGGDTDTEAFF.

The CDR3 protein is CASSLGIEVNYGYTF. In nucleotides, the CDR3 is TGTGCCAGCAGCTTGGGCATAGAAGTTAACTATGGCTACACCTTC. The V call is TRBV5-4, the J call TRBJ1-2; no firm D call. V was shortened by 0 bases and J by 1 base, with 10 bases between the two germline ends. Looked up from germline, CDR1 is SGHNT and CDR2 is YYREEE (reference sequence). The length of the CDR3 is 15 residues.

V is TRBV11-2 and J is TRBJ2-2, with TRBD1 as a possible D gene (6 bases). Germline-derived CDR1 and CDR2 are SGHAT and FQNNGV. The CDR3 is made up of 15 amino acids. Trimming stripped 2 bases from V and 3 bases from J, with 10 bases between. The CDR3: CASSLMDSDTGELFF. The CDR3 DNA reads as TGTGCCAGCAGCTTAATGGACAGCGACACCGGGGAGCTGTTTTTT.

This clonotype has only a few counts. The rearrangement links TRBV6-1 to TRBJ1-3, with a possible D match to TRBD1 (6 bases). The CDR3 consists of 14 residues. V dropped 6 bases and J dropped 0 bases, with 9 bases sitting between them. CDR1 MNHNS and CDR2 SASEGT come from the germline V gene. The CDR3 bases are TGTGCCAGCAGCACAGGGTTCTCTGGAAACACCATATATTTT. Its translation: CASSTGFSGNTIYF.

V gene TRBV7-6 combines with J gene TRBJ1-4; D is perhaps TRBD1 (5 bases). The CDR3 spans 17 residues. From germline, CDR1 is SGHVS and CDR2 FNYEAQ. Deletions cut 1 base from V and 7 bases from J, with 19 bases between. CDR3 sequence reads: CASSLVGGSTGGEKLFF. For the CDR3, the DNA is TGTGCCAGCAGCTTAGTCGGGGGTTCAACAGGAGGTGAAAAACTGTTTTTT.

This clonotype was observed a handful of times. For the CDR3, the DNA is TGTGCCAGCAGCTTAAATCTTCGGCCCCTTGACGAGCAGTACTTC. It yields the protein CASSLNLRPLDEQYF. The chain is built from TRBV7-2 and TRBJ2-7; D remains ambiguous. CDR1 is SGHTA, CDR2 FQGNSA, per germline. V dropped 2 bases and J dropped 5 bases, with 16 bases sitting between them. The CDR3 spans 15 residues.

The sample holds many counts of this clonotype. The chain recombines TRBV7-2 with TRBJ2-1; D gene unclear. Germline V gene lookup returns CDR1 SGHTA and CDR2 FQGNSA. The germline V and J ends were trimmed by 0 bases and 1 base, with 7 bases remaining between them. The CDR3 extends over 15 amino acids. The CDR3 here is CASSLAGPSYNEQFF. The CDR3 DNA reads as TGTGCCAGCAGCTTAGCGGGCCCATCCTACAATGAGCAGTTCTTC.

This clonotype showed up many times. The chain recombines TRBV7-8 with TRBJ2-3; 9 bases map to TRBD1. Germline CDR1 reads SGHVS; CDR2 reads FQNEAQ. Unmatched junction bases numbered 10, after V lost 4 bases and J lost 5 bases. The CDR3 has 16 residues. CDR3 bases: TGTGCCAGCAGCTACCTGTTGACAGGGGGTGAAGATACGCAGTATTTT. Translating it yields CASSYLLTGGEDTQYF.

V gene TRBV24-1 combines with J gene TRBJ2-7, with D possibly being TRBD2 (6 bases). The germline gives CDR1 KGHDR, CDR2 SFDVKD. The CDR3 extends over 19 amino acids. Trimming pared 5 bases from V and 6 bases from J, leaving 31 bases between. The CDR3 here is CATSGSRPFGVGRSIEQYF. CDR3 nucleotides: TGTGCCACCAGTGGTTCCAGGCCCTTCGGGGTAGGGAGGTCAATCGAGCAGTACTTC.

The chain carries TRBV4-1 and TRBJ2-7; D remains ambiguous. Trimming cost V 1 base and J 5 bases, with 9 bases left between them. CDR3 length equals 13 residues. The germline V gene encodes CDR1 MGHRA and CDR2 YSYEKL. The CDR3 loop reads CASSQGRPDEQYF. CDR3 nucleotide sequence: TGCGCCAGCAGCCAAGGGCGGCCCGACGAGCAGTACTTC.

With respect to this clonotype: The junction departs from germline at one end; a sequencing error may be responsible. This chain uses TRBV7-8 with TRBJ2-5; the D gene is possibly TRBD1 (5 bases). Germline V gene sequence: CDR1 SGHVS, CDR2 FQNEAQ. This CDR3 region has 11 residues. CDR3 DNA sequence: TGTGCCAGCAGCTTAGCGGGGCGAGAGAGCTTC. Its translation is CASSLAGRESF.

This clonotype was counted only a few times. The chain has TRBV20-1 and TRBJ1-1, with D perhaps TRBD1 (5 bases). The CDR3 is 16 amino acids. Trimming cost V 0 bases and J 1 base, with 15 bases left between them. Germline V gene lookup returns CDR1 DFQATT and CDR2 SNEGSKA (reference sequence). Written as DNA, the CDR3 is TGCAGTGCTAGAGATGGGGCACCCGGGGGGAACACTGAAGCTTTCTTT. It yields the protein CSARDGAPGGNTEAFF.

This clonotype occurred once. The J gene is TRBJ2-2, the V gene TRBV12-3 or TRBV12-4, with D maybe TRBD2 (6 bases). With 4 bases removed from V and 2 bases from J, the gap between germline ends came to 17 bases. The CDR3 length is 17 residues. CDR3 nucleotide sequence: TGTGCCAGCAGTTCCGGGGGAGGAACAGCCAACACCGGGGAGCTGTTTTTT. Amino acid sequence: CASSSGGGTANTGELFF.

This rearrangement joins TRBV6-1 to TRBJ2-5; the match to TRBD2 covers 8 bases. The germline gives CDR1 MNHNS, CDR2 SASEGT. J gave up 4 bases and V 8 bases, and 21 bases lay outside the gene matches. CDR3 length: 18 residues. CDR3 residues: CASWFRRPWAGGTETQYF. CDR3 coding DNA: TGTGCCAGCTGGTTTCGTCGCCCCTGGGCGGGAGGAACAGAGACCCAGTACTTC.

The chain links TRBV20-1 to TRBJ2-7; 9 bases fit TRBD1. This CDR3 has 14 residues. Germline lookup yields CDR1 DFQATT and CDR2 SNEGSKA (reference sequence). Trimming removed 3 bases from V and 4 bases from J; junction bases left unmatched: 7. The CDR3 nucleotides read TGCAGTGCTAGTACCGGGACAGGGTTTTACGAGCAGTACTTC. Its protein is CSASTGTGFYEQYF.

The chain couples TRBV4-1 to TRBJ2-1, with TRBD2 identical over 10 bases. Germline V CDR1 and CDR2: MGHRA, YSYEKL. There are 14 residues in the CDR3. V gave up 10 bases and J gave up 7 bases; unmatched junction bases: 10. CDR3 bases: TGCGCCACCACGGGACTAGCGAATATGAATGAGCAGTTCTTC. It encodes CATTGLANMNEQFF.

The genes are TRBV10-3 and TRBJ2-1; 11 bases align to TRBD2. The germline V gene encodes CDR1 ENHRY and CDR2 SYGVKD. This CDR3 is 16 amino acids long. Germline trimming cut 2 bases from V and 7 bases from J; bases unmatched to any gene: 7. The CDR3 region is CAISEPKTSGINEQFF. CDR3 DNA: TGTGCCATCAGTGAGCCGAAGACTAGCGGGATTAATGAGCAGTTCTTC.

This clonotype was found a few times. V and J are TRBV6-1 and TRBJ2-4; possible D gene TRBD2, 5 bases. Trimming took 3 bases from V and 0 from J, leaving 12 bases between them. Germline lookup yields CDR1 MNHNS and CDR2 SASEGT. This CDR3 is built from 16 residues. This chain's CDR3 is CASSDAQRLAKNIQYF. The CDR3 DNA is TGTGCCAGCAGTGACGCCCAGCGGCTAGCCAAAAACATTCAGTACTTC.

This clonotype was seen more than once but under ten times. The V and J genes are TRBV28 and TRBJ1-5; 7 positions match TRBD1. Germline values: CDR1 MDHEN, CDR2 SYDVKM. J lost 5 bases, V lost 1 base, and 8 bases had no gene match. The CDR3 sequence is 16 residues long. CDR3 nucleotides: TGTGCCAGCAGTTTATTGATCCCAGGGGGGGATCAGCCCCAGCATTTT. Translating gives CASSLLIPGGDQPQHF.

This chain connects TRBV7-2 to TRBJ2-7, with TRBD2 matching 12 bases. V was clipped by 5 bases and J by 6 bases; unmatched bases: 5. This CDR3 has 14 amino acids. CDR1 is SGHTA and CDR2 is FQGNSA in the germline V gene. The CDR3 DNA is TGTGCCAGCAGCATGAGACTAGCGGGAGTCGAGCAGTACTTC. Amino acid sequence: CASSMRLAGVEQYF. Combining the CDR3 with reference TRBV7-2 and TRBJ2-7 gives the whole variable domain GAGVSQSPSNKVTEKGKDVELRCDPISGHTALYWYRQSLGQGLEFLIYFQGNSAPDKSGLPSDRFSAERTGGSVSTLTIQRTQQEDSAVYLCASSMRLAGVEQYFGPGTRLTVT.

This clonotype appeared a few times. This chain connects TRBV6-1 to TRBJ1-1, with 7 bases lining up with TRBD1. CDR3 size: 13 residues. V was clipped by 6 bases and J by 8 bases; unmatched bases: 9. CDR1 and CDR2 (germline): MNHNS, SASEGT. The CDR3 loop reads CASRSGRGNEAFF. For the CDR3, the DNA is TGTGCCAGCAGGTCTGGCAGGGGGAACGAAGCTTTCTTT.

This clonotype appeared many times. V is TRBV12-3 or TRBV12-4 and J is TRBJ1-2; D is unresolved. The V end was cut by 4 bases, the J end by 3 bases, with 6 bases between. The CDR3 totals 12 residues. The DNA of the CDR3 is TGTGCCAGCAGTTCCTCCTACTATGGCTACACCTTC. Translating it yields CASSSSYYGYTF.

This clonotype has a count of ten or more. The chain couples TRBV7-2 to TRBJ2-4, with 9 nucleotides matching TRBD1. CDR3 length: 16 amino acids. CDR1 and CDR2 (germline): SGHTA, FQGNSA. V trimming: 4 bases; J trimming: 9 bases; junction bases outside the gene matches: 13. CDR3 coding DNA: TGTGCCAGCAGCTCCGTTAGGGACAGGGAATCGGGCATTCAGTACTTC. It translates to CASSSVRDRESGIQYF.

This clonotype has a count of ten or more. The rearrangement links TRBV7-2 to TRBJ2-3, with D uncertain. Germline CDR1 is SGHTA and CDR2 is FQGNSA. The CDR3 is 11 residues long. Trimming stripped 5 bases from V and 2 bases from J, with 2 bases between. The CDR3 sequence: CASSTTDTQYF. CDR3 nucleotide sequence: TGTGCCAGCAGCACCACAGATACGCAGTATTTT.

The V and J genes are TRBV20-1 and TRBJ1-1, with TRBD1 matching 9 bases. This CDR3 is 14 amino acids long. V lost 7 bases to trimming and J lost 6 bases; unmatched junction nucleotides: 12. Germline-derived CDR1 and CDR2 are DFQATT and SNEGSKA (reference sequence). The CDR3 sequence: CSGLQGARTAEAFF. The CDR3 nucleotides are TGCAGTGGCCTACAGGGGGCGCGTACGGCTGAAGCTTTCTTT.

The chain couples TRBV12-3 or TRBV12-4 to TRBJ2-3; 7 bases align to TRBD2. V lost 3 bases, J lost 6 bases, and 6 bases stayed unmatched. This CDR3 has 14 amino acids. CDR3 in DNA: TGTGCCAGCAGTTTCCTGGGGGGGATGGATACGCAGTATTTT. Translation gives CASSFLGGMDTQYF.